One T cell receptor (beta chain) is described in this entry. This specimen belongs to a study of T cells after yellow fever vaccination. Overall study: Those fractions that held only low numbers of cells were prepared using the SMART-Seq v4 Ultra Low Input RNA kit.

For TCR, cDNA came from 5'RACE template switching, which added a universal primer site and UMIs. TCRdb processed the 5' RACE reads anew with MiXCR; each CDR3 protein has one entry. The sample lists 310,000 or so distinct CDR3 sequences; about 6.6% were seen once. The sequences come from PBMCs, collected approximately 47 days after the first yellow fever vaccination. The sequence was obtained from a man younger than 35 who received the YFV17D yellow fever vaccine.

Here the CDR3 reads CSVMGGTENYGYTF. The CDR3 DNA follows: TGCAGCGTCATGGGCGGGACGGAGAACTATGGCTACACCTTC. The chain carries TRBV29-1 and TRBJ1-2, with D possibly TRBD1 on 5 matching bases. Germline CDR1 SQVTM, CDR2 ANQGSEA. V was clipped by 6 bases and J by 2 bases, with 16 bases between them. This CDR3 is built from 14 residues.